The 8 T cell receptor beta chains in this list originate from one sample, sequenced in a study of PD-1 blockade in classical Hodgkin lymphoma. The assay was immunoSEQ multiplex PCR, and TCRdb's table has in-frame clones only and misses some. Among tens of thousands of clones, more than 85% were seen once, and the ten largest hold more than 6.5%. Relapses following autologous stem cell transplantation were seen in all patients, with brentuximab vedotin exposure varying. Material: peripheral blood mononuclear cells (PBMCs), obtained at baseline. These receptors all stem from a human donor with classical Hodgkin lymphoma.

This sequence joins TRBV19 and TRBJ2-7, with D possibly TRBD2 on 6 matching bases. Germline V gene sequence: CDR1 LNHDA, CDR2 SQIVND (reference sequence). Trimming stripped 5 bases from V and 3 bases from J, with 14 bases between. The CDR3 has 14 amino acids. Written as DNA, the CDR3 is TGTGCCAGTAGTCCCCTGGGGGGAGGCTACGAGCAGTACTTC. As protein: CASSPLGGGYEQYF.

The rearrangement uses TRBV21-1 and TRBJ2-7; the D segment call TRBD1 is taken from the table without a DNA check. TRBV21-1 is given as a pseudogene. The CDR3 runs to 17 residues. DNA of the CDR3: TGTGCCAGCAAAAGGGAAGAGACAGGGGGAGCCTCCTACGAGCAGTACTTC. This codes for CASKREETGGASYEQYF.

The CDR3 nucleotides are TGCGCCAGCAGCCCAGGTACGGGGGGCAATGAGCAGTTCTTC. It is translated as CASSPGTGGNEQFF. J is TRBJ2-1 and V is TRBV5-1; 7 bases are shared with TRBD2. Trimming took 4 bases from V and 6 from J; bases not matched to a gene: 7. CDR3 length: 14 amino acids. The V gene's germline CDR1 is SGHRS and CDR2 YFSETQ.

This clone came up once. This chain joins TRBV28 and TRBJ1-3; D is unclear. The CDR3 is 13 residues long. Germline CDR1 and CDR2: MDHEN and SYDVKM. Deletions cut 3 bases from V and 5 bases from J, with 8 bases between. CDR3 region: CASSFLLRNTIYF. The CDR3 bases are TGTGCCAGCAGTTTCCTCTTAAGAAACACCATATATTTT.

The rearrangement links TRBV19 to TRBJ1-1; D is possibly TRBD1 (6 bases). The V end lost 5 bases, the J end lost 5 bases, and 12 bases lay between the germline ends. The CDR3 sequence is 13 residues long. Germline CDR1 LNHDA, CDR2 SQIVND (reference sequence). CDR3 DNA: TGTGCCAGTAGTTGGGGGGGCAATACTGAAGCTTTCTTT. Amino acid sequence: CASSWGGNTEAFF.

This sequence joins TRBV7-8 and TRBJ2-4, with D perhaps matching TRBD2 (6 bases). V shed 3 bases and J shed 0 bases, with 18 bases lying between them. This CDR3 is 18 amino acids long. Looked up from germline, CDR1 is SGHVS and CDR2 is FQNEAQ. The DNA for the CDR3 is TGTGCCAGCAGCTTTGGGGGGAACAGCCTTCTAGCCAAAAACATTCAGTACTTC. This codes for CASSFGGNSLLAKNIQYF.

V and J are TRBV5-4 and TRBJ1-1; D unclear. The V gene lost 4 bases and the J gene lost 1 base, with 14 bases spanning the gap. This CDR3 is 15 amino acids long. Germline V gene data show CDR1 as SGHNT and CDR2 as YYREEE (reference sequence). This CDR3 is CASSEDSVGNTEAFF. DNA of the CDR3: TGTGCCAGCAGCGAGGACTCTGTAGGGAACACTGAAGCTTTCTTT. The full variable domain, in which reference TRBV5-4 and TRBJ1-1 provide the parts outside the CDR3, is ETGVTQSPTHLIKTRGQQVTLRCSSQSGHNTVSWYQQALGQGPQFIFQYYREEENGRGNFPPRFSGLQFPNYSSELNVNALELDDSALYLCASSEDSVGNTEAFFGQGTRLTVV.

The chain joins TRBV5-1 to TRBJ2-5; TRBD2 matches 12 bases. This CDR3 contains 17 residues. The V gene end was trimmed by 0 bases and the J gene end by 4 bases; junction bases not matched to a gene: 7. Germline CDR1 is SGHRS and CDR2 is YFSETQ. The CDR3 region has the DNA TGCGCCAGCAGCTTGGTGCTAGCGGGAGGGCCGGGAGAGACCCAGTACTTC. Translating it yields CASSLVLAGGPGETQYF.